The 7 T cell receptor beta chains reported below all come from one sample, sequenced in a study of T cell responses to AZD1222 COVID-19 vaccine. Sequencing was performed with immunoSEQ multiplex PCR; in TCRdb, only in-frame clones are kept and a portion is missing. The sample has around 45,000 clones; around three quarters are singletons. The sequenced sample was peripheral blood, obtained 28 days after the second dose of the MenACWY control vaccine. The origin of the receptors is an adult who received the MenACWY meningococcal vaccine as a control.

The chain carries TRBV5-1 and TRBJ2-1; TRBD2 might be the D (6 bases). The V end lost 5 bases, the J end lost 0 bases, and 15 bases lay between the germline ends. Germline-derived CDR1 and CDR2 are SGHRS and YFSETQ. CDR3 length: 16 residues. The CDR3 DNA follows: TGCGCCAGCAGGGCCGTAGCGGCCAGCTCCTACAATGAGCAGTTCTTC. It encodes CASRAVAASSYNEQFF.

V gene TRBV28 combines with J gene TRBJ2-2, with 12 positions matching TRBD2. CDR1 MDHEN and CDR2 SYDVKM come from the germline V gene. This CDR3 is built from 19 residues. Trimming at V came to 0 bases and at J to 0 bases, leaving 5 bases not matched to a gene. CDR3 sequence reads: CASSLWGLAGPTNTGELFF. The CDR3 region has the DNA TGTGCCAGCAGTTTATGGGGACTAGCGGGTCCTACGAACACCGGGGAGCTGTTTTTT.

As DNA, the CDR3 is TGTGCCAGCAGTGGGTTGACAGGGGGGGATGAAAAACTGTTTTTT. It yields the protein CASSGLTGGDEKLFF. V and J are TRBV25-1 and TRBJ1-4, with 9 bases fitting TRBD1. The V gene end was trimmed by 4 bases and the J gene end by 6 bases; junction bases not matched to a gene: 6. In germline, CDR1 is MGHDK, CDR2 SYGVNS. The CDR3 spans 15 residues.

This chain joins TRBV4-2 and TRBJ2-3; 9 nucleotides line up with TRBD2. The CDR3 loop spans 16 amino acids. The ends lost 4 bases at V and 2 bases at J; junction bases unmatched: 7. CDR1 is LGHNA and CDR2 is YNFKEQ in the germline V gene. The CDR3 DNA reads as TGTGCCAGCAGCCCCCCCATAGCGGGAGCCACAGATACGCAGTATTTT. Translated: CASSPPIAGATDTQYF.

This sequence joins TRBV2 and TRBJ1-2; the D gene is possibly TRBD1 (6 bases). The V gene's germline CDR1 is SNHLY and CDR2 FYNNEI. Trimming left V 4 bases short and J 5 bases short, with 11 bases between. The CDR3 has 13 amino acids. The CDR3 loop reads CASSVKGEYGYTF. The CDR3 nucleotides read TGTGCCAGCAGTGTGAAGGGGGAGTATGGCTACACCTTC.

The chain couples TRBV5-1 to TRBJ1-3; perhaps TRBD1 as D (5 bases). Germline CDR1 and CDR2: SGHRS and YFSETQ. This CDR3 has 16 amino acids. Trimming cost V 2 bases and J 4 bases, with 16 bases left between them. This chain's CDR3 is CASSFIPGGQGNTIYF. The CDR3 DNA is TGCGCCAGCAGCTTCATACCCGGTGGACAAGGAAACACCATATATTTT.

The V and J genes are TRBV3-1 (or the pseudogene TRBV3-2) and TRBJ1-2; possibly TRBD1 for D (5 bases). The germline V gene encodes CDR1 LGHDT and CDR2 YNNKEL (reference sequence). The CDR3 covers 19 residues. V lost 0 bases, J lost 2 bases, and 22 bases lay in between. The CDR3 DNA reads TGTGCCAGCAGCCAAGAAAGAAGGGGCAGGATTGATTCCAACTATGGCTACACCTTC. It codes for CASSQERRGRIDSNYGYTF.